This T cell receptor beta chain emerged from a study of blood T cell repertoires in COVID-19. The overall study: Samples taken during acute and convalescent COVID-19 were collected in the United States, Italy and Spain. Sources were T cells, B-cell-depleted T cells, or PBMCs; the material itself was cDNA or gDNA.

Germline V gene data show CDR1 as MNHEY and CDR2 as SVGAGI. V was pared by 2 bases and J by 4 bases, with 13 bases between. The CDR3 is 15 residues long. As processed by the authors: Estimation of nucleated cell counts was performed using reference gene primer amplification. TCRdb keeps only in-frame clones here, not all; method: immunoSEQ multiplex PCR. V and J calls and clone size are copied from that table; D and trimming were computed from the DNA. This sample yields fewer than 300,000 clones, of which 88% are seen a single time; 9% to 9.5% belongs to the top ten. Sequencing was done on a sample of peripheral blood. The clonotype was recovered from a man younger than 35 with active or convalescent COVID-19. The chain couples TRBV6-5 to TRBJ2-3, with D tentatively TRBD1 (5 bases). As DNA, the CDR3 is TGTGCCAGCAGTTACGTCCCCGTGGGGCCAGATACGCAGTATTTT. This sequence encodes CASSYVPVGPDTQYF.